This TCR beta chain was sequenced during a study of chemoradiotherapy in HPV16-positive cancers. CDR3 size: 15 residues. CDR1 is LNHNV and CDR2 is YYDKDF in the germline V gene (reference sequence). Trimming stripped 6 bases from V and 0 bases from J, with 12 bases between. This table comes from immunoSEQ multiplex PCR, and its TCRdb copy is limited to in-frame clones, with some not included. The repertoire holds 5,000 to 6,000 clones, with over 75% as singletons. The receptor was isolated from a human donor with HPV-associated anogenital cancer. Here the sequenced sample was tumor tissue, taken from a patient who underwent chemoradiotherapy. This chain links TRBV15 with TRBJ1-5; D remains unclear. Written as DNA, the CDR3 is TGTGCCACCAGTAATCCCAACTATAGCAATCAGCCCCAGCATTTT. It encodes CATSNPNYSNQPQHF.